This T cell receptor (beta chain) was recorded in a study of blood T cell repertoires in COVID-19. For the study at large: Samples representing acute and convalescent COVID-19 were sourced from the United States, Italy and Spain. Sources were T cells, B-cell-depleted T cells, or PBMCs; the material itself was cDNA or gDNA.

The CDR3 contains 15 residues. Germline V gene sequence: CDR1 MNHNY, CDR2 SVGAGI (reference sequence). With 4 bases clipped from V and 7 bases from J, the junction kept 7 bases outside the gene matches. This clone has only one observation. In the original analysis: Reference gene primer amplification gave nucleated cell count estimates. Sequencing was performed with immunoSEQ multiplex PCR; in TCRdb, only in-frame clones are kept and a portion is missing. V, J and clone size were drawn from that table, and D and trimming were deduced from the DNA. The table records about 240,000 clones, about 88% of them present only once.

The source is a woman in her 70s with active or convalescent COVID-19. Sequencing used peripheral blood. The J gene is TRBJ1-2, the V gene TRBV6-6; 12 bases map to TRBD1. CDR3 in amino acids: CASSSSGQGAAGYTF. CDR3 DNA: TGTGCCAGCAGTTCCTCGGGACAGGGGGCCGCTGGCTACACCTTC.